The T cell receptor beta chain described here comes from a study of OX40 agonist ivuxolimab in advanced cancers. For the study at large: Three patients responded partially, comprising one with hepatocellular carcinoma and two with cutaneous melanoma.

Germline assignment: CDR1 SNHLY and CDR2 FYNNEI. The V gene lost 4 bases and the J gene lost 5 bases, with 14 bases spanning the gap. The CDR3 loop spans 15 amino acids. Using immunoSEQ multiplex PCR, the repertoire was profiled, and TCRdb retains in-frame clones only, with some absent. The sample yields over 95,000 clones, 90% to 97% seen once. Excluded were patients having autoimmune disease history or systemic immunosuppression. V and J are TRBV2 and TRBJ2-2, with D possibly being TRBD2 (6 bases). The TCR sequence derives from an adult with an advanced solid tumor such as melanoma, head and neck, liver or kidney cancer. The sample here was CD4+ or CD8+ T cells sorted from blood, taken in a trial of the OX40 agonist ivuxolimab. CDR3 region: CASSATGGFTGELFF. CDR3 DNA sequence: TGTGCCAGCAGTGCGACTGGGGGGTTTACCGGGGAGCTGTTTTTT.